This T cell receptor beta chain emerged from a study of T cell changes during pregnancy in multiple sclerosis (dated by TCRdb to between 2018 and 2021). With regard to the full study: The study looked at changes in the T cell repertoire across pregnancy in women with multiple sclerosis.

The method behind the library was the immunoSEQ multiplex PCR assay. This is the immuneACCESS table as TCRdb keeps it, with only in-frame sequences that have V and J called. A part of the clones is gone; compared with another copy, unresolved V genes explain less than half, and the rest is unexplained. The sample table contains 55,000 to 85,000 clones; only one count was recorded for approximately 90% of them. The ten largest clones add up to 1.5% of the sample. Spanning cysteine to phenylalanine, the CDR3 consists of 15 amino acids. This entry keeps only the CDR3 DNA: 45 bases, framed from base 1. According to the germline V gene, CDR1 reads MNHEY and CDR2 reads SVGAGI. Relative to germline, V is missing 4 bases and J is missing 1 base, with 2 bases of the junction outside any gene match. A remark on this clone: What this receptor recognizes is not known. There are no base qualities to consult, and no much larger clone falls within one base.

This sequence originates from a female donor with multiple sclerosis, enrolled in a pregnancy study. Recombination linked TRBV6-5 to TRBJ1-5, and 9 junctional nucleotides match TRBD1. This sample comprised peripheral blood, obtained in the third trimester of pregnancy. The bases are TGTGCCAGCAGTTCCGGACAGGGGAGCAATCAGCCCCAGCATTTT. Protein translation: CASSSGQGSNQPQHF.